The sample holds a few counts of the clone carrying this T cell receptor beta chain. Antigen specificity is unknown. Sequence at one end of the junction differs from germline and may be a read error. This sample stems from a study of cytomegalovirus exposure and HLA in healthy donors. Study-level findings and limits: A later analysis found most CMV-associated TCR beta chains apparently HLA-restricted. A later analysis associated some 16,000 TCR beta sequences with HLA alleles at a 0.05 false discovery rate. Exclusion as indistinguishable affected some V segments, including TRBV6-2 and TRBV6-3.

The PCR made use of 60 Vbeta and 13 Jbeta primers. TCRdb's table, derived via immunoSEQ multiplex PCR, lists solely in-frame clones and lacks some. The sample holds 220,000 or so clones, 70% to 80% seen once. Looked up from germline, CDR1 is SEHNR and CDR2 is FQNEAQ (reference sequence). The CDR3 is 12 residues long. The chain is built from TRBV7-9 and TRBJ2-7; D not certain. This TCR was sampled from a woman in her 30s in good health and CMV-seronegative. The sample comprised PBMCs. Here the CDR3 reads CSSSYDFYEQYF. The CDR3 coding sequence is TGTTCCAGCAGCTATGACTTCTACGAGCAGTACTTC.